Sequencing of this TCR beta chain was carried out in a study of T cells in Graves' hyperthyroidism and ophthalmopathy. Study background: Peripheral blood was acquired at first diagnosis, ahead of any therapy whatsoever. Study outcomes and limitations: Researchers found most expanded thyroid clonotypes above 0.001 in blood as well. Before onset, ophthalmopathy was predicted by the model a median approximately 6.7 months earlier.

RNA transcripts were the template for amplifying TCR beta CDR3 regions. Using the HTBI primer set, a first-round RT-PCR was run on the TCR CDR3. TCRdb itself ran the multiplex PCR reads through MiXCR, one entry per CDR3 protein. The table has some 350,000 distinct CDR3 sequences, approximately 16% seen once. As to this clonotype: Its specificity is unknown.

The CDR3 totals 14 residues. V dropped 6 bases and J dropped 4 bases, with 14 bases sitting between them. Germline CDR1 is MNHEY and CDR2 is SMNVEV (reference sequence). The source material was blood. The rearrangement uses TRBV27 and TRBJ2-3; possible D gene TRBD1, 5 bases. The clonotype originates from an older woman with Graves' ophthalmopathy. CDR3 coding DNA: TGTGCCAGCAGCTCCATAATGGGGCCAGATACGCAGTATTTT. Translated, it gives CASSSIMGPDTQYF.